The clone carrying this T cell receptor beta chain was counted at least ten times. The antigen is not known. This sample is part of a study of T cells after yellow fever vaccination. Study-wide results and caveats: Only a minor proportion of clonotypes was detected across both CD4 and CD8 compartments. Abundant bulk-derived clonotypes could contaminate FACS-sorted repertoires. The secondary response was weaker, and its peak arrived faster, on day 5 versus 15.

Conversion of TCR transcripts into cDNA relied on 5'RACE template switching, which added a universal primer site and UMIs. TCRdb reprocessed the 5' RACE reads via MiXCR and lists one record per CDR3 protein. The table includes about 250,000 distinct CDR3 sequences, approximately 3.6% detected once. CDR1 is LGHDT and CDR2 is YNNKEL in the germline V gene (reference sequence). This CDR3 has 14 residues. Between the trimmed V and J ends, which lost 3 bases and 3 bases, there was a span of 12 bases. This sequence originates from a man in his late teens or twenties who received the YFV17D yellow fever vaccine. The chain uses TRBV3-1 and TRBJ2-7; possible D gene TRBD2, 6 bases. This material consisted of PBMCs, taken 15 days after the yellow fever booster vaccination. The DNA for the CDR3 is TGTGCCAGCAGCCAGACCGGGGGTGTCTACGAGCAGTACTTC. Its translation is CASSQTGGVYEQYF.